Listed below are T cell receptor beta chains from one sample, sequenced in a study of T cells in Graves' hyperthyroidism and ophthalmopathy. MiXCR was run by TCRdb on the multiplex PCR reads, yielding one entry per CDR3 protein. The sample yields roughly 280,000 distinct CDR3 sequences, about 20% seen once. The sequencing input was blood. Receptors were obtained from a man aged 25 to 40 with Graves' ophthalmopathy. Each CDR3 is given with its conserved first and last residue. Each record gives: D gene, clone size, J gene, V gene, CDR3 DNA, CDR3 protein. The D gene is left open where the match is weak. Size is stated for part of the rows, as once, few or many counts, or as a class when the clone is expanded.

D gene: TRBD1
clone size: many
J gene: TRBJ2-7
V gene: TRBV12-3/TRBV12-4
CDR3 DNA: TGTGCCAGCAGTTTGCTGGGACAGGGGGCCAGCGAGCAGTACTTC
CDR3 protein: CASSLLGQGASEQYF

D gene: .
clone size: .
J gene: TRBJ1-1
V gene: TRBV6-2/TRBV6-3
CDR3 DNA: TGTGCCAGCAGTTACGGTGGGGTGGTTTTCTTT
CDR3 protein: CASSYGGVVFF

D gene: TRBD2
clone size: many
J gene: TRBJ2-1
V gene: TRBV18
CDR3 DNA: TGTGCCAGCTTCAACCAACGGGAGGGCCGTCAGCAGTTCTTC
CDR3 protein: CASFNQREGRQQFF

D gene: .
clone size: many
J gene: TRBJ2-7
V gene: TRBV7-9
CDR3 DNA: TGTGCCAGCAGCTTAGCGGGGATGGGCCACGAGCAGTACTTC
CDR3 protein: CASSLAGMGHEQYF

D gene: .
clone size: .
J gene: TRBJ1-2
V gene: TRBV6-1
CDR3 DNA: TGTGCCAGCAGGGAGGCAGCCAACTATGGCTACACCTTC
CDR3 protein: CASREAANYGYTF

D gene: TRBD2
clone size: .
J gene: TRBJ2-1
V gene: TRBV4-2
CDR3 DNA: TGTGCCAGCAGCCAAGATCCACTAGCGGGAGCTCTCTACAATGAGCAGTTCTTC
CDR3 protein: CASSQDPLAGALYNEQFF

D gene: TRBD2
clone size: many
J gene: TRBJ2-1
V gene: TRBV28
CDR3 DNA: TGTGCCAGCAGTCCCCAATTAGCGGGTTACAATGAGCAGTTCTTC
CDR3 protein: CASSPQLAGYNEQFF

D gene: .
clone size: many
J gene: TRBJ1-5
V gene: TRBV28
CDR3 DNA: TGTGCCATCAAAGGGACAACCAGCAATCAGCCCCAGCATTTT
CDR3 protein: CAIKGTTSNQPQHF

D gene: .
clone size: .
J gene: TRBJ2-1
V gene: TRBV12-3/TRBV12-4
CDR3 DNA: TGTGCCACGGACCCGGCGGGAAATGAGCGGTTCTTC
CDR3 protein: CATDPAGNERFF

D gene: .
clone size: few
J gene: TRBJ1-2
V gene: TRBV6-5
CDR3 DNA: TGTGCCAGCAGTTACTCCCCAGGCCTCTATGGCTACACCTTC
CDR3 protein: CASSYSPGLYGYTF

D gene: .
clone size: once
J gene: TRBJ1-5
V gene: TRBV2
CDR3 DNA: TGTGCCAGCAGGGGGACCGGGGGGTACAATCAGCCCCAGCATTTT
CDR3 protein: CASRGTGGYNQPQHF

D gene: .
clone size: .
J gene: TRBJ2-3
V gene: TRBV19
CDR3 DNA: TGTGCCAGTAGTTATCGTCAGGTCACAGATACGCAGTATTTT
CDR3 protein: CASSYRQVTDTQYF

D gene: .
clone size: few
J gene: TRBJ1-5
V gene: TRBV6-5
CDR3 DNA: TGTGCCAGCAGTTACTTGACAGGCGACAATCAGCCCCAGCATTTT
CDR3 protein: CASSYLTGDNQPQHF

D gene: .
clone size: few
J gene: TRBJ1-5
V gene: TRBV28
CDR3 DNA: TGTGCCAGCAGTTCCATCAGGGCCCAGCATTTT
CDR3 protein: CASSSIRAQHF

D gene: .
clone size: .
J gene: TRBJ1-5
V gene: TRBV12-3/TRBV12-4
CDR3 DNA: TGTGCCAGCAGCCCGGACGGAGAAAATCAGCCCCAGCATTTT
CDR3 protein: CASSPDGENQPQHF

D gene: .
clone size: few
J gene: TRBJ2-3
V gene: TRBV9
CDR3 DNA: TGTGCCAGCAGCGTAACCCGAGGCACAGATACGCAGTATTTT
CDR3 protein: CASSVTRGTDTQYF

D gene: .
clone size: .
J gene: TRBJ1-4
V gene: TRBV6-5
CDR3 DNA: TGTGCCAGCAGTTACTCTGTCAGGACTAATGAAAAACTGTTTTTT
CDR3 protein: CASSYSVRTNEKLFF

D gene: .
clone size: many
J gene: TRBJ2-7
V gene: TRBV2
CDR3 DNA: TGTGCCAGCAGGGAGCAGGGGAACGAGCAGTACTTC
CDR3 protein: CASREQGNEQYF

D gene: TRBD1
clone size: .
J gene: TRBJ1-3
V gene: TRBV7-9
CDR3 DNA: TGTGCCAGCAGCCTCGGACAGGCCATATATTTT
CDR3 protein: CASSLGQAIYF